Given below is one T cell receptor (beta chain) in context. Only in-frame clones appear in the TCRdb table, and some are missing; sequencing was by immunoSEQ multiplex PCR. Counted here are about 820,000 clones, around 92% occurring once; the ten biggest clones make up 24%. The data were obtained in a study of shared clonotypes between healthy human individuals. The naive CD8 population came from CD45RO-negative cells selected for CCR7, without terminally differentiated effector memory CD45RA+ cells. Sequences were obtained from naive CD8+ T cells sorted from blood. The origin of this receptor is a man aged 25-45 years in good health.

The CDR3 nucleotides are TGTGCCAGCGGGCACAGGGGATTGGGCTACGAGCAGTACTTC. It codes for CASGHRGLGYEQYF. The V gene is TRBV27, the J gene TRBJ2-7, with 7 bases lining up with TRBD1. This CDR3 has 14 residues. J was trimmed by 3 bases and V by 8 bases; bases with no gene match: 10. Germline V gives CDR1 MNHEY, CDR2 SMNVEV (reference sequence).